One sample yielded the 17 T cell receptor beta chains listed below, sequenced in a study of T cell repertoires in cytomegalovirus infection. A single record per CDR3 protein comes from TCRdb applying MiXCR to the reads. The repertoire includes some 300,000 distinct CDR3 sequences, roughly 13% of them detected once, and roughly 9.7% sits in the top ten. The sample comprised PBMCs. The source is a human donor in good health (CMV status not recorded). Some clones in this sample may be carry-over from other donors' samples.

This chain links TRBV7-3 with TRBJ2-2, with 7 positions matching TRBD1. V trimming: 6 bases; J trimming: 1 base; junction bases outside the gene matches: 5. Looked up from germline, CDR1 is SGHTA and CDR2 is FQGTGA. The CDR3 consists of 15 residues. The CDR3 is CASREGAGNTGELFF. Here the CDR3 DNA reads TGTGCCAGCAGAGAGGGGGCAGGGAACACCGGGGAGCTGTTTTTT.

The chain links TRBV2 to TRBJ2-1; D gene unclear. Trimming removed 3 bases from V and 6 bases from J, with 9 bases in between. Germline V gene data show CDR1 as SNHLY and CDR2 as FYNNEI. This CDR3 is built from 13 residues. Here the CDR3 DNA reads TGTGCCAGCAGTGATATGGGCTTCAATGAGCAGTTCTTC. Residues: CASSDMGFNEQFF.

This clonotype was recorded at least ten times. As DNA, the CDR3 is TGTGCCAGCAGACCGATGGGAGGCTCTGGGGCCAACGTCCTGACTTTC. Protein: CASRPMGGSGANVLTF. This chain links TRBV6-1 with TRBJ2-6, with D possibly TRBD2 on 6 matching bases. Deletions cut 6 bases from V and 0 bases from J, with 12 bases between. The germline V gene has CDR1 MNHNS and CDR2 SASEGT. This CDR3 is 16 amino acids long.

Only a few counts were recorded for this clonotype. The genes are TRBV2 and TRBJ2-6; D is unresolved. The CDR3 loop spans 15 amino acids. Germline V gives CDR1 SNHLY, CDR2 FYNNEI. The V gene lost 3 bases and the J gene lost 0 bases, with 6 bases spanning the gap. CDR3 region: CASSDDGSGANVLTF. CDR3 DNA: TGTGCCAGCAGTGACGATGGCTCTGGGGCCAACGTCCTGACTTTC.

Ten or more counts support this clonotype. The rearrangement links TRBV7-8 to TRBJ2-3; D not resolved. Germline V gene sequence: CDR1 SGHVS, CDR2 FQNEAQ. The germline V and J ends were trimmed by 2 bases and 9 bases, with 21 bases remaining between them. This CDR3 is built from 16 residues. The CDR3 here is CASSLSSYPRGDTQYF. In nucleotides, the CDR3 is TGTGCCAGCAGCTTAAGCTCCTACCCCCGTGGCGACACGCAGTATTTT.

With regard to this clonotype: Since a much larger clone is just one base distant, this may be a read error. The rearrangement joins TRBV5-4 to TRBJ1-1; possibly TRBD1 for D (5 bases). Trimming removed 3 bases from V and 6 bases from J, with 15 bases in between. Germline loops: CDR1 SGHNT, CDR2 YYREEE (reference sequence). This CDR3 region has 14 residues. The CDR3 sequence: CASSSRGVNPEAFF. The CDR3 DNA is TGTGCCAGCAGCTCCCGAGGGGTCAACCCTGAAGCTTTCTTT. Together with reference TRBV5-4 and TRBJ1-1, the CDR3 gives the full variable domain: ETGVTQSPTHLIKTRGQQVTLRCSSQSGHNTVSWYQQALGQGPQFIFQYYREEENGRGNFPPRFSGLQFPNYSSELNVNALELDDSALYLCASSSRGVNPEAFFGQGTRLTVV.

The gene calls are TRBV20-1 and TRBJ2-6, with a possible D match to TRBD2 (6 bases). The V end lost 6 bases, the J end lost 1 base, and 13 bases lay between the germline ends. Germline assignment: CDR1 DFQATT and CDR2 SNEGSKA (reference sequence). The CDR3 runs 15 residues. The CDR3 sequence is CSARDFRSGANVLTF. CDR3 bases: TGCAGTGCGCGGGACTTCAGATCTGGGGCCAACGTCCTGACTTTC.

This chain links TRBV20-1 with TRBJ1-2; 8 positions agree with TRBD1. The V gene end was trimmed by 5 bases and the J gene end by 3 bases; junction bases not matched to a gene: 2. Germline values: CDR1 DFQATT, CDR2 SNEGSKA (reference sequence). The CDR3 is made up of 12 amino acids. The chain's CDR3 is CSAVTGDYGYTF. The CDR3 nucleotides read TGCAGTGCTGTGACAGGGGACTATGGCTACACCTTC.

This clonotype was seen only a few times. The chain has TRBV12-3 or TRBV12-4 and TRBJ2-7, with TRBD2 as a possible D gene (6 bases). V lost 3 bases to trimming and J lost 3 bases, with 15 bases between them. This CDR3 has 15 amino acids. The CDR3 reads CASSLWGVKVYEQYF. In DNA form, the CDR3 reads TGTGCCAGCAGTTTGTGGGGGGTGAAAGTCTACGAGCAGTACTTC.

This clonotype was counted at least ten times. The rearrangement joins TRBV12-3 or TRBV12-4 to TRBJ2-5; D is unresolved. This CDR3 contains 14 residues. Trimming shortened V by 5 bases and J by 1 base, and 11 bases separated the two germline ends. In DNA form, the CDR3 reads TGTGCCAGCAGTAATGGACGGCCCCAAGAGACCCAGTACTTC. Amino acid sequence: CASSNGRPQETQYF.

This rearrangement joins TRBV28 to TRBJ2-5; TRBD2 aligns across 9 bases. The V segment lost 10 bases and the J segment 7 bases; nucleotides outside the gene matches: 13. The CDR3 covers 14 residues. The germline V gene encodes CDR1 MDHEN and CDR2 SYDVKM. The CDR3 here is CATKTSGGSPTQYF. In DNA form, the CDR3 reads TGTGCCACCAAAACGAGCGGGGGGTCACCGACCCAGTACTTC.

This clonotype showed up many times. J is TRBJ2-7 and V is TRBV12-3 or TRBV12-4; maybe TRBD1 (7 bases). The CDR3 covers 14 residues. The germline V and J ends were trimmed by 6 bases and 2 bases, with 14 bases remaining between them. The DNA of the CDR3 is TGTGCCAGCAGCAGGGGGGCTTCCCCCTACGAGCAGTACTTC. Protein sequence: CASSRGASPYEQYF.

This clonotype has just a few counts. One end of the junction varies from germline; a read error may be responsible. The gene calls are TRBV24-1 and TRBJ2-2; no reliable D call. The CDR3 has 15 residues. The germline gives CDR1 KGHDR, CDR2 SFDVKD. The CDR3 protein is CATSALPANTGELFF. The CDR3 bases are TGTGCCACCAGTGCTTTGCCGGCGAACACCGGGGAGCTGTTTTTT.

This clonotype came up many times. The rearrangement uses TRBV12-3 or TRBV12-4 and TRBJ2-5; D might be TRBD1 or TRBD2, each matching 5 bases. The V end was cut by 6 bases, the J end by 4 bases, with 18 bases between. The CDR3 has 15 amino acids. CDR3 coding DNA: TGTGCCAGCAGGTACCGGGACGCGGTGGGAGAGACCCAGTACTTC. This codes for CASRYRDAVGETQYF.

The J gene is TRBJ1-2, the V gene TRBV4-2; the match to TRBD1 covers 7 bases. Germline CDR1 is LGHNA and CDR2 is YNFKEQ. The V segment lost 5 bases and the J segment 5 bases; nucleotides outside the gene matches: 8. The CDR3 has 14 residues. CDR3 DNA: TGTGCCAGCAGCGCTCGGGACAGCGGATATGGCTACACCTTC. Its translation is CASSARDSGYGYTF.

This clonotype was recorded at least ten times. The rearrangement joins TRBV12-3 or TRBV12-4 to TRBJ2-4, with 10 positions matching TRBD1. CDR3 length equals 13 residues. V dropped 4 bases and J dropped 9; count of bases not matched to a gene: 3. CDR3 protein: CASSSRTGGIQYF. CDR3 nucleotide sequence: TGTGCCAGCAGTTCCCGGACAGGGGGCATTCAGTACTTC.

This clonotype was seen many times. V and J are TRBV2 and TRBJ2-6, with a tentative D call TRBD2 (6 bases). The CDR3 spans 15 residues. In germline, CDR1 is SNHLY, CDR2 FYNNEI. Trimming left V 5 bases short and J 2 bases short, with 10 bases between. The chain's CDR3 is CASSYWGAGANVLTF. CDR3 in DNA: TGTGCCAGCAGTTATTGGGGGGCTGGGGCCAACGTCCTGACTTTC.